Included here is one TCR beta chain sequence, with context. The sequenced template was cDNA made from the entire isolated RNA. The protocol was immunoSEQ multiplex PCR, while the TCRdb copy is restricted to in-frame clones and leaves out a portion. The sample includes approximately 300,000 clones, approximately 9.9% of them seen just once. The germline CDR1 and CDR2 sequences are ENHRY and SYGVKD. The length of the CDR3 is 13 residues. V lost 5 bases to trimming and J lost 11 bases; unmatched junction nucleotides: 8. The data were obtained in a study of beta chain features in type 1 diabetes. The V call is TRBV10-3, the J call TRBJ2-4; 8 bases match TRBD1. Sequences were obtained from naive CD4+ T cells from blood. The receptor was derived from a woman younger than 45 in good health. CDR3 in DNA: TGTGCCATCAGTTCGGACAGGGCCAGGGTTCAGTACTTC. This codes for CAISSDRARVQYF.